This T cell receptor beta chain was recorded in a study of CD8+ T cells in alopecia areata. The sequencing template was cDNA reverse transcribed from extracted RNA. TCRdb keeps only in-frame clones here, not all; method: immunoSEQ multiplex PCR. The sample shows approximately 200,000 clones, around 43% of them seen only once. The length of the CDR3 is 14 residues. J was trimmed by 5 bases and V by 5 bases; bases with no gene match: 6. The germline V gene has CDR1 SEHNR and CDR2 FQNEAQ (reference sequence). Noted treatment: oral pan-JAK inhibitor, 5-10 mg twice daily. In its sample, this clone was seen a few times.

This material consisted of CD4+ T cells sorted from blood, taken around week 36, from a patient treated with tofacitinib. The clonotype comes from a human donor with alopecia areata. The J gene is TRBJ2-1, the V gene TRBV7-9, with 7 bases fitting TRBD2. The CDR3 loop reads CASSPRSGNNEQFF. In DNA, the CDR3 is TGTGCCAGCAGCCCCCGAAGCGGGAACAATGAGCAGTTCTTC.